The 26 T cell receptor beta chains listed next were all sequenced from one sample in a study of OX40 agonist ivuxolimab in advanced cancers. Generated by immunoSEQ multiplex PCR, the TCRdb table keeps only in-frame clones and is missing some. The profile covers about 55,000 clones, with roughly 86% appearing a single time and approximately 13% taken by the ten largest. The specimen comprised CD4+ or CD8+ T cells sorted from blood, sampled in a trial of the OX40 agonist ivuxolimab. These receptors were collected from an adult with an advanced solid tumor such as melanoma, head and neck, liver or kidney cancer.

The rearrangement uses TRBV30 and TRBJ1-5; no clear D gene. Trimming stripped 2 bases from V and 1 base from J, with 6 bases between. Germline V lookup: CDR1 GTSNPN, CDR2 SVGIG (reference sequence). This CDR3 is 13 amino acids long. The CDR3 here is CAWSSGSNQPQHF. CDR3 DNA: TGTGCCTGGAGTTCGGGCAGCAATCAGCCCCAGCATTTT.

The J gene is TRBJ2-3, the V gene TRBV12-5; 8 nucleotides match TRBD2. CDR1 and CDR2 (germline): LGHNT, FRNRAP. V lost 7 bases, J lost 2 bases, and 17 bases stayed unmatched. This CDR3 has 18 residues. The CDR3 nucleotides read TGTGCTAGTGCCATAGGGTTCTTCACTAGCGGTGACACAGATACGCAGTATTTT. This encodes CASAIGFFTSGDTDTQYF.

V gene TRBV2 combines with J gene TRBJ2-2, with TRBD1 matching 8 bases. Germline V gene lookup returns CDR1 SNHLY and CDR2 FYNNEI. The V segment lost 6 bases and the J segment 2 bases; nucleotides outside the gene matches: 5. The CDR3 length is 15 residues. This CDR3 is CASRGQAVNTGELFF. DNA for the CDR3: TGTGCCAGCAGGGGACAGGCTGTAAACACCGGGGAGCTGTTTTTT.

The chain carries TRBV6-1 and TRBJ1-5; TRBD1 is a possible D gene (5 bases). Germline V CDR1 and CDR2: MNHNS, SASEGT. Trimming shortened V by 5 bases and J by 3 bases, and 14 bases separated the two germline ends. The CDR3 spans 15 residues. The DNA for the CDR3 is TGTGCCAGCAGTCCCCAGACAGAACTCAATCAGCCCCAGCATTTT. Translated: CASSPQTELNQPQHF.

There are a few counts of this clone. The V and J genes are TRBV6-8 and TRBJ1-1; 9 bases fit TRBD1. Germline V gives CDR1 MNHGY, CDR2 SAAAGT. V lost 5 bases to trimming and J lost 5 bases; unmatched junction nucleotides: 12. The CDR3 covers 16 residues. CDR3 sequence: CASSQGQGKRGTEAFF. The CDR3 DNA reads as TGTGCCAGCAGTCAGGGACAGGGAAAAAGGGGTACTGAAGCTTTCTTT.

The chain combines TRBV7-6 with TRBJ2-3; a possible D gene is TRBD2 (6 bases). CDR1 SGHVS and CDR2 FNYEAQ come from the germline V gene. Deletions cut 5 bases from V and 2 bases from J, with 17 bases between. The CDR3 runs 16 residues. The CDR3 loop reads CASSRFLASNTDTQYF. For the CDR3, the DNA is TGTGCCAGCAGCCGATTTCTAGCGAGCAACACAGATACGCAGTATTTT. The full variable domain, in which reference TRBV7-6 and TRBJ2-3 provide the parts outside the CDR3, is GAGVSQSPRYKVTKRGQDVALRCDPISGHVSLYWYRQALGQGPEFLTYFNYEAQQDKSGLPNDRFSAERPEGSISTLTIQRTEQRDSAMYRCASSRFLASNTDTQYFGPGTRLTVL.

This chain joins TRBV2 and TRBJ2-7; 11 bases line up with TRBD1. J was trimmed by 9 bases and V by 6 bases; bases with no gene match: 10. CDR3 length equals 14 residues. Germline CDR1 SNHLY, CDR2 FYNNEI. This CDR3 is CASRPSGQGVLQYF. CDR3 in DNA: TGTGCCAGCAGGCCCTCGGGACAGGGGGTCTTGCAGTACTTC.

The chain is built from TRBV5-1 and TRBJ2-7, with D perhaps TRBD2 (6 bases). Germline-derived CDR1 and CDR2 are SGHRS and YFSETQ. Trimming cost V 6 bases and J 0 bases, with 13 bases left between them. The CDR3 has 14 residues. The CDR3 sequence is CASKEMTSSYEQYF. Here the CDR3 DNA reads TGCGCCAGCAAAGAGATGACTAGCTCCTACGAGCAGTACTTC.

The CDR3 loop reads CASSHSGPYNEQFF. DNA for the CDR3: TGTGCCAGCAGCCACAGTGGGCCATACAATGAGCAGTTCTTC. V and J are TRBV7-9 and TRBJ2-1; D remains ambiguous. Germline V gives CDR1 SEHNR, CDR2 FQNEAQ (reference sequence). The CDR3 is 14 amino acids. The V end lost 5 bases, the J end lost 4 bases, and 12 bases lay between the germline ends.

The V call is TRBV15, the J call TRBJ1-1; the D is unclear. This CDR3 contains 17 residues. V dropped 0 bases and J dropped 0 bases, with 14 bases sitting between them. Germline V gives CDR1 LNHNV, CDR2 YYDKDF (reference sequence). CDR3 coding DNA: TGTGCCACCAGCAGAGATTATGGCAATCTCATGAACACTGAAGCTTTCTTT. Translation: CATSRDYGNLMNTEAFF.

This chain connects TRBV2 to TRBJ1-5, with D possibly TRBD1 on 6 matching bases. V was clipped by 4 bases and J by 6 bases, with 16 bases between them. Germline V lookup: CDR1 SNHLY, CDR2 FYNNEI. This CDR3 comprises 15 residues. CDR3 residues: CASSGIFGGGQPQHF. CDR3 in DNA: TGTGCCAGCAGTGGTATTTTTGGGGGCGGTCAGCCCCAGCATTTT.

DNA of the CDR3: TGCGCCAGCAGCCAGGTATACAATGAGCAGTTCTTC. It specifies CASSQVYNEQFF. The gene calls are TRBV4-1 and TRBJ2-1; no reliable D call. V was cut by 3 bases and J by 4 bases, with 4 bases left in between. Germline CDR1 MGHRA, CDR2 YSYEKL. The length of the CDR3 is 12 residues.

In this sample, this clone turned up a few times. The chain is built from TRBV27 and TRBJ2-6; D perhaps matches TRBD2 (6 bases). The CDR3 is made up of 17 amino acids. The germline V gene has CDR1 MNHEY and CDR2 SMNVEV (reference sequence). V was cut by 6 bases and J by 1 base, with 16 bases left in between. The CDR3 DNA is TGTGCCAGCAGGCCGGGGGACCCGAGGTCTGGGGCCAACGTCCTGACTTTC. Translating it yields CASRPGDPRSGANVLTF.

The V gene is TRBV7-6, the J gene TRBJ1-1; 8 nucleotides line up with TRBD1. Germline CDR1 reads SGHVS; CDR2 reads FNYEAQ. The J segment lost 1 base and the V segment lost 3 bases, leaving 1 base of the junction unmatched. This CDR3 is 14 amino acids long. The CDR3 region has the DNA TGTGCCAGCAGCTTCGGGACAGGGAACACTGAAGCTTTCTTT. Amino acids: CASSFGTGNTEAFF.

This rearrangement joins TRBV28 to TRBJ1-2, with TRBD1 matching over 7 bases. CDR3 length: 13 residues. The J segment lost 8 bases and the V segment lost 3 bases, leaving 6 bases of the junction unmatched. CDR1 is MDHEN, CDR2 SYDVKM, per germline. The CDR3 sequence: CASSFDRVYGYTF. The DNA of the CDR3 is TGTGCCAGCAGTTTCGACAGGGTGTACGGCTACACCTTC.

The CDR3 spells CASSLIGGRGKSEQFF. In DNA, the CDR3 is TGCGCCAGCAGCCTAATAGGCGGGAGAGGCAAGAGTGAGCAGTTCTTC. The V call is TRBV4-1, the J call TRBJ2-1, with 7 positions matching TRBD2. Trimming removed 4 bases from V and 9 bases from J; junction bases left unmatched: 15. The germline CDR1 and CDR2 sequences are MGHRA and YSYEKL. There are 16 residues in the CDR3.

This clone was found once. The chain combines TRBV15 with TRBJ2-3; D gene unclear. V was clipped by 1 base and J by 3 bases, with 2 bases between them. In germline, CDR1 is LNHNV, CDR2 YYDKDF (reference sequence). The CDR3 has 12 amino acids. The CDR3 protein is CATSRATDTQYF. CDR3 nucleotide sequence: TGTGCCACCAGCAGAGCTACAGATACGCAGTATTTT.

The sample holds a few counts of this clone. For the CDR3, the DNA is TGTGCCAGCAGCTTCCCGGGATTCACCGGGAATGAGCAGTTCTTC. Protein product: CASSFPGFTGNEQFF. The chain links TRBV5-6 to TRBJ2-1; maybe TRBD2 (5 bases). The germline V gene encodes CDR1 SGHDT and CDR2 YYEEEE. The CDR3 runs 15 residues. With 2 bases removed from V and 7 bases from J, the gap between germline ends came to 16 bases.

J is TRBJ2-7 and V is TRBV19; possibly TRBD1 or TRBD2 for D (5 bases each). This CDR3 has 15 amino acids. The germline V and J ends were trimmed by 3 bases and 6 bases, with 18 bases remaining between them. The germline CDR1 and CDR2 sequences are LNHDA and SQIVND (reference sequence). CDR3 DNA: TGTGCCAGTAGTATTATGGGGCCAGGGAGTGCCGAGCAGTACTTC. Its protein product is CASSIMGPGSAEQYF.

This clone was observed a few times. The chain joins TRBV6-5 to TRBJ1-6, with D possibly TRBD1 on 6 matching bases. Trimming cost V 2 bases and J 10 bases, with 9 bases left between them. The CDR3 runs to 13 residues. The germline V gene has CDR1 MNHEY and CDR2 SVGAGI. The chain's CDR3 is CASSYRRGSPLHF. The CDR3 DNA follows: TGTGCCAGCAGTTACCGTAGGGGGTCACCCCTCCACTTT.

J is TRBJ2-7 and V is TRBV2; TRBD2 might be the D (5 bases). The CDR3 has 14 amino acids. V lost 1 base, J lost 3 bases, and 10 bases lay in between. Germline CDR1 and CDR2: SNHLY and FYNNEI. The CDR3 region is CASSEGRRGYEQYF. The CDR3 DNA reads TGTGCCAGCAGTGAAGGTCGTCGGGGCTACGAGCAGTACTTC.

The chain couples TRBV6-5 to TRBJ1-1; D unclear. This CDR3 has 14 amino acids. Germline CDR1 is MNHEY and CDR2 is SVGAGI. V was trimmed by 5 bases and J by 1 base, leaving 11 bases between them. CDR3 DNA: TGTGCCAGCAGTCCGAGCGGAAAGAACACTGAAGCTTTCTTT. It yields the protein CASSPSGKNTEAFF.

The chain couples TRBV2 to TRBJ2-7; D is undetermined. The CDR3 length is 13 residues. The V and J ends lost 5 bases and 3 bases respectively, with 11 bases between them. From germline, CDR1 is SNHLY and CDR2 FYNNEI. CDR3 in amino acids: CASSRTDNYEQYF. As DNA, the CDR3 is TGTGCCAGCAGTCGGACGGATAACTACGAGCAGTACTTC.

The genes are TRBV19 and TRBJ2-5, with 7 bases fitting TRBD1. Looked up from germline, CDR1 is LNHDA and CDR2 is SQIVND (reference sequence). Germline trimming cut 6 bases from V and 4 bases from J; bases unmatched to any gene: 2. The CDR3 loop spans 12 amino acids. The chain's CDR3 is CASRRQGETQYF. The CDR3 DNA sequence: TGTGCCAGTAGGAGACAGGGAGAGACCCAGTACTTC.

The chain carries TRBV6-6 and TRBJ1-4; 7 positions match TRBD1. The CDR3 extends over 14 amino acids. The trim removed 5 bases at V and 8 bases at J, leaving 8 bases unmatched. Germline V gene sequence: CDR1 MNHNY, CDR2 SVGAGI (reference sequence). The CDR3 region is CASSTRQGGEKLFF. The CDR3 region has the DNA TGTGCCAGCAGTACTCGACAGGGAGGAGAAAAACTGTTTTTT.

The chain has TRBV7-2 and TRBJ2-1, with no clear D. The CDR3 is made up of 13 amino acids. Germline lookup yields CDR1 SGHTA and CDR2 FQGNSA. Trimming shortened V by 7 bases and J by 7 bases, and 14 bases separated the two germline ends. This CDR3 is CASTGRVGNEQFF. CDR3 in DNA: TGTGCCAGCACCGGCCGGGTAGGTAATGAGCAGTTCTTC. Combining the CDR3 with reference TRBV7-2 and TRBJ2-1 gives the whole variable domain GAGVSQSPSNKVTEKGKDVELRCDPISGHTALYWYRQSLGQGLEFLIYFQGNSAPDKSGLPSDRFSAERTGGSVSTLTIQRTQQEDSAVYLCASTGRVGNEQFFGPGTRLTVL.